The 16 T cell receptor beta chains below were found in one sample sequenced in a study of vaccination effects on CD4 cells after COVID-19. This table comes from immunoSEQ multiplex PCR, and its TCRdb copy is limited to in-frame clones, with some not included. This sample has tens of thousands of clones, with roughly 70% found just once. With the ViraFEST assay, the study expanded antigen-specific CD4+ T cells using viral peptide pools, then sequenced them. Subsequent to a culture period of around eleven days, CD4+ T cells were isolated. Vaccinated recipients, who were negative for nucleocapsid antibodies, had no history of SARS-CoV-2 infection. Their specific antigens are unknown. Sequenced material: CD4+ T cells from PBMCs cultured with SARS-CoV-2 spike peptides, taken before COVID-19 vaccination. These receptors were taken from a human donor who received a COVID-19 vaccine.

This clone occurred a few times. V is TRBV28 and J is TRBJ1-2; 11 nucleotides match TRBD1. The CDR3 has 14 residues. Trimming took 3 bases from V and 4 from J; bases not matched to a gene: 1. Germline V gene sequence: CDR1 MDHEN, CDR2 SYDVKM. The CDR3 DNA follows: TGTGCCAGCAGTTTCGGACAGGGGGCCTATGGCTACACCTTC. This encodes CASSFGQGAYGYTF.

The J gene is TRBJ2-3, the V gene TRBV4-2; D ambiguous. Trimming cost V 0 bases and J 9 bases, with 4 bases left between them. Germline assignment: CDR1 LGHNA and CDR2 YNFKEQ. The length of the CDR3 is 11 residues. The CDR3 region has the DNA TGTGCCAGCAGCCAAGAGGACACGCAGTATTTT. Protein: CASSQEDTQYF.

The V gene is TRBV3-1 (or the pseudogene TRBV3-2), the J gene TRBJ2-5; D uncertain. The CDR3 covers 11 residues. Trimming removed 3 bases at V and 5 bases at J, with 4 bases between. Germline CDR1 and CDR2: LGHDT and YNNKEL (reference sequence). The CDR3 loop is CASSHRETQYF. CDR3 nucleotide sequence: TGTGCCAGCAGCCACAGGGAGACCCAGTACTTC.

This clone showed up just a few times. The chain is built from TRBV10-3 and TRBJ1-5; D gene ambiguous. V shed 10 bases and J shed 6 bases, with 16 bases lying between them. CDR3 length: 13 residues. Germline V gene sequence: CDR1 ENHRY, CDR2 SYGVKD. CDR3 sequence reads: CATVRSLGQPQHF. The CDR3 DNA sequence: TGTGCCACCGTCCGAAGTTTGGGTCAGCCCCAGCATTTT.

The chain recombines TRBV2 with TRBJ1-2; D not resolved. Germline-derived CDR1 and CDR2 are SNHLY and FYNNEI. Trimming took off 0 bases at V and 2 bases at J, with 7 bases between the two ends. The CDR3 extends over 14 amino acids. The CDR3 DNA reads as TGTGCCAGCAGTGAAGCAGAGATGAACTATGGCTACACCTTC. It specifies CASSEAEMNYGYTF.

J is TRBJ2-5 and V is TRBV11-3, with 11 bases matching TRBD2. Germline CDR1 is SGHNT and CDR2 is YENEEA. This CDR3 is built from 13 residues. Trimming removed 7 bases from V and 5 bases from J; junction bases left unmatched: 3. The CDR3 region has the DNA TGTGCCAGCAAACTAGCGGGGGAGGAGACCCAGTACTTC. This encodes CASKLAGEETQYF. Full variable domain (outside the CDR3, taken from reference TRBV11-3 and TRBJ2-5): EAGVVQSPRYKIIEKKQPVAFWCNPISGHNTLYWYLQNLGQGPELLIRYENEEAVDDSQLPKDRFSAERLKGVDSTLKIQPAELGDSAVYLCASKLAGEETQYFGPGTRLLVL.

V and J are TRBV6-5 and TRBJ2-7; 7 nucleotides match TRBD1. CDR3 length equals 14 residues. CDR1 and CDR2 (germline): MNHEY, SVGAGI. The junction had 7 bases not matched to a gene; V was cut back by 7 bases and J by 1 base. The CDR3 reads CASNERGPSYEQYF. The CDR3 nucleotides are TGTGCCAGCAACGAAAGGGGGCCTTCCTACGAGCAGTACTTC.

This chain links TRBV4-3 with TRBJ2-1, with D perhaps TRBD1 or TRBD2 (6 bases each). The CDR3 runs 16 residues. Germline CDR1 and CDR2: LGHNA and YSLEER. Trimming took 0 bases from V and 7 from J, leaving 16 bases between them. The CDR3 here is CASSQDRSGAGNEQFF. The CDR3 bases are TGCGCCAGCAGCCAAGATAGGTCGGGGGCGGGGAATGAGCAGTTCTTC.

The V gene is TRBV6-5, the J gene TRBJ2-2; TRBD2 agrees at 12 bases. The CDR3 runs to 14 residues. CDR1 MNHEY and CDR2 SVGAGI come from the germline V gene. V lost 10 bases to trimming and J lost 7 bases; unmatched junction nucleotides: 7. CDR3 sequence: CATKGLAGNGELFF. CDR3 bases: TGTGCCACGAAAGGACTAGCGGGAAACGGGGAGCTGTTTTTT.

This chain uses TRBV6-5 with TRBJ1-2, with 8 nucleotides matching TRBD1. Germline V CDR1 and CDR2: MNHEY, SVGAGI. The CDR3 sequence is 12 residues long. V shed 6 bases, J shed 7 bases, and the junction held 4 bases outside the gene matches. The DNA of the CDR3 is TGTGCCAGCAGGGACAGGGTCCCTGGCTACACCTTC. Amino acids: CASRDRVPGYTF.

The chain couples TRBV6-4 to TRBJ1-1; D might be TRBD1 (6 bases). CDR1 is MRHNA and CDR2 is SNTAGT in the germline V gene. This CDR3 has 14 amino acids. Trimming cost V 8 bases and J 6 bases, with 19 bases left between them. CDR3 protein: CASAGDRGGPEAFF. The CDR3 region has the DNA TGTGCCAGCGCAGGGGACCGTGGGGGCCCTGAAGCTTTCTTT.

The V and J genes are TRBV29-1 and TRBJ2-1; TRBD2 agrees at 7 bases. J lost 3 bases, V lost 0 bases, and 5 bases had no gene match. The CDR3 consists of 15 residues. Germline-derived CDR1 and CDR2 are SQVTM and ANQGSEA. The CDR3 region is CSVEDYGGIYNEQFF. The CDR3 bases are TGCAGCGTTGAAGATTACGGGGGGATCTACAATGAGCAGTTCTTC.

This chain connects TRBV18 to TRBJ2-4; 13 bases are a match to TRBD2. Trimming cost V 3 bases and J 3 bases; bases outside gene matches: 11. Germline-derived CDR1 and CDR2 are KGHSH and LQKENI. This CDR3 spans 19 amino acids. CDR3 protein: CASSPSGLAGVFGKNIQYF. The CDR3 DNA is TGTGCCAGCTCACCTTCCGGACTAGCGGGAGTATTTGGCAAAAACATTCAGTACTTC.

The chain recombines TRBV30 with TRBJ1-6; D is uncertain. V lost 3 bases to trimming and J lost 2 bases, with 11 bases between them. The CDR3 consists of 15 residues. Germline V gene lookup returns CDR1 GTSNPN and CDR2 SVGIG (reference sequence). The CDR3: CAWSSSRPYNSPLHF. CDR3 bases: TGTGCCTGGAGCTCGTCTCGGCCCTATAATTCACCCCTCCACTTT.

CDR3 in DNA: TGTGCCAGCAGCACCCGGACAGGGGGCATAGAGACCCAGTACTTC. Protein product: CASSTRTGGIETQYF. The V and J genes are TRBV9 and TRBJ2-5; TRBD1 matches at 11 bases. Germline CDR1 SGDLS, CDR2 YYNGEE. J was trimmed by 4 bases and V by 4 bases; bases with no gene match: 6. CDR3 length: 15 amino acids.

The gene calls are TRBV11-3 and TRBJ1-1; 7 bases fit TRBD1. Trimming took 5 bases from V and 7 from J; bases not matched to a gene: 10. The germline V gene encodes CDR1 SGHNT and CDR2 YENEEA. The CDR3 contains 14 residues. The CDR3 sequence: CASSHRDSPLEAFF. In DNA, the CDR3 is TGTGCCAGCAGCCACCGGGACAGCCCTCTTGAAGCTTTCTTT.